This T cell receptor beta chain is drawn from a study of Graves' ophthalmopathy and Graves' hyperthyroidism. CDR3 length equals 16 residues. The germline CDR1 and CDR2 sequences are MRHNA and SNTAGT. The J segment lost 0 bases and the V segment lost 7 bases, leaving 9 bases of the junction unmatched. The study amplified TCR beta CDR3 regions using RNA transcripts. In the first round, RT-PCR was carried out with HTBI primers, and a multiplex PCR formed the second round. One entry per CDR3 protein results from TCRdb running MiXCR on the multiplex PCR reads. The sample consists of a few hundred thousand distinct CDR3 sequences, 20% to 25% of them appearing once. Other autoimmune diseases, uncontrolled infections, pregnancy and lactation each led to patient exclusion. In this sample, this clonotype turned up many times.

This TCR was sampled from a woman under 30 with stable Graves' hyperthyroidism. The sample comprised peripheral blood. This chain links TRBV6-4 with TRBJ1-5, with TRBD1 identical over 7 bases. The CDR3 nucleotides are TGTGCCAGCATAGGGGGCGTTCGGTATAGCAATCAGCCCCAGCATTTT. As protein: CASIGGVRYSNQPQHF.